The 21 T cell receptor beta chains below all came from one sample that was sequenced in a study of cytomegalovirus exposure and HLA in healthy donors. In the PCR, 60 Vbeta and 13 Jbeta primers were used. Produced via immunoSEQ multiplex PCR; TCRdb's table is partial and in-frame only. The table shows about 130,000 clones, with about 83% occurring only once. The sequenced material came from PBMCs. The receptors derive from a girl aged 2-9 years in good health and CMV-seronegative.

This chain connects TRBV9 to TRBJ1-2; 7 bases line up with TRBD1. Germline loops: CDR1 SGDLS, CDR2 YYNGEE. The V segment lost 5 bases and the J segment 10 bases; nucleotides outside the gene matches: 8. The CDR3 totals 12 residues. The CDR3 spells CASSETGYDYTF. The CDR3 region has the DNA TGTGCCAGCAGTGAGACAGGGTACGACTACACCTTC.

This clone was counted between two and nine times. The rearrangement links TRBV27 to TRBJ2-7, with TRBD1 matching 8 bases. The CDR3 sequence is 15 residues long. The germline CDR1 and CDR2 sequences are MNHEY and SMNVEV (reference sequence). Losses at the gene ends were 4 bases for V and 0 bases for J; bases not matched to a gene: 5. CDR3 sequence (DNA): TGTGCCAGCAGTTCCCCAGGGGGCCACTCCTACGAGCAGTACTTC. This encodes CASSSPGGHSYEQYF.

V is TRBV4-1 and J is TRBJ1-2; 9 bases are shared with TRBD1. The CDR3 length is 14 residues. Germline V CDR1 and CDR2: MGHRA, YSYEKL. The V gene end was trimmed by 3 bases and the J gene end by 7 bases; junction bases not matched to a gene: 6. The chain's CDR3 is CASSQGQGLGGYTF. CDR3 coding DNA: TGCGCCAGCAGCCAGGGACAGGGTCTGGGTGGCTACACCTTC.

This clone was detected once. The chain links TRBV5-1 to TRBJ2-3, with 7 positions matching TRBD2. The J segment lost 3 bases and the V segment lost 3 bases, leaving 10 bases of the junction unmatched. CDR1 and CDR2 from the germline V gene are SGHRS and YFSETQ. The CDR3 consists of 16 residues. As DNA, the CDR3 is TGCGCCAGCAGCTACTCAAGACTAGCTGGTACAGATACGCAGTATTTT. Translation: CASSYSRLAGTDTQYF.

The chain combines TRBV27 with TRBJ2-3; 8 bases fit TRBD1. This CDR3 region has 16 residues. With 6 bases clipped from V and 1 base from J, the junction kept 9 bases outside the gene matches. Germline V CDR1 and CDR2: MNHEY, SMNVEV (reference sequence). The CDR3 nucleotides read TGTGCCAGCAGACCCTCCCTCAGGGGGCGCACAGATACGCAGTATTTT. Translated: CASRPSLRGRTDTQYF.

The CDR3 DNA sequence: TGTGCCAGCTCTCACGCGCCCCCTTATAATTCACCCCTCCACTTT. Protein: CASSHAPPYNSPLHF. The gene calls are TRBV18 and TRBJ1-6; no firm D call. CDR3 length: 15 residues. Trimming took 6 bases from V and 4 from J, leaving 13 bases between them. CDR1 is KGHSH and CDR2 is LQKENI in the germline V gene.

This clone was counted a single time. V gene TRBV6-4 combines with J gene TRBJ2-1; 8 positions match TRBD1. The CDR3 runs to 15 residues. Germline CDR1 is MRHNA and CDR2 is SNTAGT. Trimming cost V 5 bases and J 0 bases; bases outside gene matches: 3. The CDR3 protein is CASSPTGGSYNEQFF. The CDR3 region has the DNA TGTGCCAGCAGTCCCACAGGGGGCTCCTACAATGAGCAGTTCTTC.

The chain combines TRBV6-5 with TRBJ1-2; 7 positions agree with TRBD1. The CDR3 sequence is 14 residues long. The germline CDR1 and CDR2 sequences are MNHEY and SVGAGI. The V and J ends lost 6 bases and 4 bases, in that order; junction bases with no gene match: 8. The CDR3 sequence: CASSQTGTVYGYTF. Here the CDR3 DNA reads TGTGCCAGCAGCCAGACTGGGACAGTCTATGGCTACACCTTC.

This chain joins TRBV5-1 and TRBJ2-7, with D perhaps TRBD2 (6 bases). V shed 2 bases and J shed 6 bases, with 15 bases lying between them. The CDR3 sequence is 14 residues long. From germline, CDR1 is SGHRS and CDR2 YFSETQ. CDR3 nucleotides: TGCGCCAGCAGCTTAACGGTGGAGGGCCGCGAGCAGTACTTC. Its protein product is CASSLTVEGREQYF.

This chain's CDR3 is CASSLTGQQETQYF. The CDR3 nucleotides are TGTGCCAGCAGCTTGACAGGGCAACAAGAGACCCAGTACTTC. The chain carries TRBV6-5 and TRBJ2-5; 7 bases are shared with TRBD1. Germline CDR1 MNHEY, CDR2 SVGAGI. With V trimmed by 6 bases and J by 2 bases, 6 bases remained unmatched. This CDR3 is built from 14 residues.

The CDR3 DNA reads TGTGCCATCAGTGATCCGGGACAGGGGGGGGACGAGCAGTACTTC. It encodes CAISDPGQGGDEQYF. The chain combines TRBV10-3 with TRBJ2-5; 11 nucleotides line up with TRBD1. The J call is uncertain, as TRBJ2-7 better fits the DNA end. The CDR3 has 15 amino acids. Germline CDR1 reads ENHRY; CDR2 reads SYGVKD.

The chain combines TRBV27 with TRBJ1-2, with 8 bases matching TRBD1. The germline CDR1 and CDR2 sequences are MNHEY and SMNVEV (reference sequence). The trim removed 2 bases at V and 6 bases at J, leaving 2 bases unmatched. This CDR3 comprises 13 residues. The CDR3 protein is CASSLMTGDGYTF. DNA for the CDR3: TGTGCCAGCAGTTTAATGACAGGGGATGGCTACACCTTC.

This CDR3 reads CSTRTGAYTDTQYF. The CDR3 coding sequence is TGCAGCACAAGGACAGGGGCATACACAGATACGCAGTATTTT. The chain employs TRBV29-1 and TRBJ2-3; the match to TRBD1 covers 9 bases. The CDR3 consists of 14 residues. V lost 8 bases to trimming and J lost 2 bases; unmatched junction nucleotides: 8. Germline V gives CDR1 SQVTM, CDR2 ANQGSEA.

The V and J genes are TRBV30 and TRBJ2-2; the match to TRBD1 covers 7 bases. The CDR3 loop spans 14 amino acids. Trimming took 5 bases from V and 1 from J; bases not matched to a gene: 4. Germline lookup yields CDR1 GTSNPN and CDR2 SVGIG (reference sequence). CDR3 DNA sequence: TGTGCCTGGGCCGGGACAGTGAACACCGGGGAGCTGTTTTTT. Translation: CAWAGTVNTGELFF.

Only a few counts were recorded for this clone. The chain links TRBV27 to TRBJ1-5, with D hard to call. The V and J ends lost 7 bases and 6 bases respectively, with 13 bases between them. Germline V gene lookup returns CDR1 MNHEY and CDR2 SMNVEV (reference sequence). This CDR3 is built from 13 residues. DNA of the CDR3: TGTGCCAGCATCCAGATAGCCGGTCAGCCCCAGCATTTT. Its translation: CASIQIAGQPQHF.

V is TRBV10-1 and J is TRBJ1-1; weak D call: TRBD1 (5 bases). V gave up 4 bases and J gave up 1 base, with 25 bases separating them. In germline, CDR1 is WNHNN, CDR2 SYGVQD (reference sequence). The CDR3 consists of 19 residues. CDR3 DNA: TGCGCCAGCAGTGGGGATTCCTCAGGGCAGAAGCCGCCGAACACTGAAGCTTTCTTT. Translated, it gives CASSGDSSGQKPPNTEAFF.

The gene calls are TRBV11-2 and TRBJ2-3; D not resolved. This CDR3 region has 18 residues. From germline, CDR1 is SGHAT and CDR2 FQNNGV. With 5 bases removed from V and 4 bases from J, the gap between germline ends came to 25 bases. The CDR3 DNA sequence: TGTGCCAGCAGCGCGCAACTTGGGCCGCAATCACGAGCAGATACGCAGTATTTT. This translates into CASSAQLGPQSRADTQYF.

This chain links TRBV30 with TRBJ1-3; TRBD1 aligns across 12 bases. With 4 bases clipped from V and 7 bases from J, the junction kept 14 bases outside the gene matches. This CDR3 has 17 amino acids. Germline V gene sequence: CDR1 GTSNPN, CDR2 SVGIG (reference sequence). The CDR3 bases are TGTGCCTGGATGAGGGACAGGGGGCTTTTCGGCCCTAACACCATATATTTT. It yields the protein CAWMRDRGLFGPNTIYF.

This clone was detected only a few times. The CDR3 DNA sequence: TGCAGCATTACGTTGGACAGGGGGGCCACTGAAGCTTTCTTT. Amino acid sequence: CSITLDRGATEAFF. V is TRBV29-1 and J is TRBJ1-1, with 10 bases that match TRBD1. The CDR3 spans 14 residues. With 8 bases clipped from V and 4 bases from J, the junction kept 10 bases outside the gene matches. Germline CDR1 and CDR2: SQVTM and ANQGSEA.

The V gene is TRBV5-1, the J gene TRBJ2-5, with a possible D match to TRBD1 (5 bases). The CDR3 spans 15 residues. Germline V gene lookup returns CDR1 SGHRS and CDR2 YFSETQ. Trimming removed 3 bases at V and 3 bases at J, with 15 bases between. CDR3 region: CASSWGGRREETQYF. In DNA form, the CDR3 reads TGCGCCAGCAGCTGGGGCGGACGGCGAGAAGAGACCCAGTACTTC.

The chain combines TRBV12-5 with TRBJ1-1; D unclear. Germline loops: CDR1 LGHNT, CDR2 FRNRAP. This CDR3 is built from 13 residues. V was pared by 7 bases and J by 5 bases, with 14 bases between. The CDR3 sequence: CASVGKSWTEAFF. DNA of the CDR3: TGTGCTAGTGTGGGCAAATCCTGGACTGAAGCTTTCTTT.